This T cell receptor (beta chain) was sequenced for a study of blood T cell repertoires in COVID-19. Study context: Sources were T cells, B-cell-depleted T cells, or PBMCs; the material itself was cDNA or gDNA.

J lost 4 bases, V lost 2 bases, and 3 bases had no gene match. The CDR3 is 14 amino acids. Germline CDR1 is SGHTA and CDR2 is FQGTGA. The table came from immunoSEQ multiplex PCR; TCRdb's copy has only in-frame clones and leaves some out. The sample consists of some 46,000 clones, around 90% of them appearing once. The receptor was isolated from a man in his fifties with acute or convalescent COVID-19. This chain connects TRBV7-3 to TRBJ1-1; 8 bases are a match to TRBD1. The sample was peripheral blood. CDR3 sequence reads: CASSLDRGSTEAFF. In DNA form, the CDR3 reads TGTGCCAGCAGCTTAGACAGGGGAAGCACTGAAGCTTTCTTT.